The source of this TCR beta chain is a study of blood T cell repertoires in COVID-19. About the study: PBMCs, B-cell-depleted T cells, or T cells provided the cDNA or gDNA that made up the material.

Original methodology: Nucleated cell number was recorded as an estimate derived from reference gene primer amplification. Here immunoSEQ multiplex PCR was the method, and the copy in TCRdb shows in-frame clones only, minus some. V, J and clone size are those of that table, while D and trimming were read from the DNA. This sample yields tens of thousands of clones, of which around four fifths are seen a single time; roughly 5.3% belongs to the top ten. This CDR3 region has 16 residues. Germline loops: CDR1 SGHVS, CDR2 FQNEAQ. J gave up 4 bases and V 5 bases, and 7 bases lay outside the gene matches. What was sequenced was peripheral blood. This receptor was obtained from a man aged 50-59 years with active COVID-19. The V call is TRBV7-8, the J call TRBJ2-5, with 13 bases aligning to TRBD2. CDR3 in amino acids: CASSTHRLAGGETQYF. CDR3 in DNA: TGTGCCAGCAGCACCCACCGACTAGCGGGGGGAGAGACCCAGTACTTC. Full variable domain (rest looked up from reference TRBV7-8 and TRBJ2-5): GAGVSQSPRYKVAKRGQDVALRCDPISGHVSLFWYQQALGQGPEFLTYFQNEAQLDKSGLPSDRFFAERPEGSVSTLKIQRTQQEDSAVYLCASSTHRLAGGETQYFGPGTRLLVL.